The rows below give T cell receptor beta chains drawn from one sample of a study of CD8 T cells in Susac syndrome. TCRdb recomputed calls from the immunoSEQ multiplex PCR reads with MiXCR, one row per CDR3 protein. Of hundreds of thousands of distinct CDR3 sequences in the sample, about 95% were seen once. Sample: CD4+ T cells from PBMCs. These receptor sequences come from a human donor with multiple sclerosis. Each CDR3 is given with its conserved first and last residue. The D gene is left open where the match is weak. Not every row has a clone size; where given, it reads once, few, many or a size class.

cdr3_length	clone_size	d_call	j_call	v_call	cdr3_aa	cdr3_nt
17	.	.	TRBJ2-4	TRBV19	CASSIPSRAEAKNIQYF	TGTGCCAGTAGTATACCGAGTAGGGCCGAAGCCAAAAACATTCAGTACTTC
10	.	.	TRBJ2-3	TRBV30	CAWSEDTQYF	TGTGCCTGGAGCGAAGATACGCAGTATTTT
14	.	TRBD2	TRBJ2-5	TRBV7-9	CASSSQRGQETQYF	TGTGCCAGCAGCTCCCAGCGGGGGCAAGAGACCCAGTACTTC
15	.	.	TRBJ2-6	TRBV18	CASSPAGSGANVLTF	TGTGCCAGCTCACCCGCCGGCTCTGGGGCCAACGTCCTGACTTTC
14	.	.	TRBJ2-2	TRBV7-9	CASTLTANTGELFF	TGTGCCAGCACCTTGACAGCGAACACCGGGGAGCTGTTTTTT
14	.	TRBD2	TRBJ2-5	TRBV14	CASSQRGGPETQYF	TGTGCCAGCAGCCAGCGGGGGGGCCCGGAGACCCAGTACTTC
13	.	.	TRBJ1-1	TRBV30	CAWKVHLNTEAFF	TGTGCCTGGAAGGTACATTTGAACACTGAAGCTTTCTTT
16	.	.	TRBJ2-5	TRBV7-8	CASSPSRGAGPETQYF	TGTGCCAGCAGCCCATCCAGGGGGGCTGGCCCGGAGACCCAGTACTTC
13	.	.	TRBJ1-2	TRBV20-1	CSARRRGGYGYTF	TGCAGTGCTCGTCGACGGGGGGGCTATGGCTACACCTTC
16	.	TRBD1	TRBJ2-3	TRBV12-3/TRBV12-4	CASSPYGQGGTDTQYF	TGTGCCAGCAGTCCCTATGGACAGGGGGGAACAGATACGCAGTATTTT
12	.	.	TRBJ2-1	TRBV29-1	CSVGKHEHEQFF	TGCAGCGTTGGAAAGCATGAGCATGAGCAGTTCTTC
15	.	.	TRBJ1-5	TRBV30	CAWRDPRGLNQPQHF	TGTGCCTGGAGGGATCCCAGGGGCCTCAATCAGCCCCAGCATTTT
14	.	.	TRBJ1-3	TRBV11-2	CASSLAGTGNTIYF	TGTGCCAGCAGCTTAGCCGGGACTGGAAACACCATATATTTT
14	.	.	TRBJ1-5	TRBV30	CAWSGDLSNQPQHF	TGTGCCTGGAGCGGGGACCTTAGCAATCAGCCCCAGCATTTT
14	.	.	TRBJ1-2	TRBV30	CAWSILGRDYGYTF	TGTGCCTGGAGTATTTTAGGTCGGGACTATGGCTACACCTTC
13	few	.	TRBJ2-1	TRBV24-1	CATSDPDRGEQFF	TGTGCCACCAGTGATCCGGACAGAGGTGAGCAGTTCTTC
12	.	.	TRBJ1-4	TRBV30	CAWRGLGEKLFF	TGTGCCTGGAGGGGGCTAGGTGAAAAACTGTTTTTT
13	.	.	TRBJ2-3	TRBV11-2	CASSGTTRDTQYF	TGTGCGAGCTCGGGGACCACTAGAGATACGCAGTATTTT
14	.	TRBD2	TRBJ2-4	TRBV19	CASSSGGAGNIQYF	TGTGCCAGTAGCTCCGGGGGGGCCGGAAACATTCAGTACTTC
13	once	.	TRBJ2-1	TRBV24-1	CATSDSPNNEQFF	TGTGCCACCAGTGATTCCCCGAACAATGAGCAGTTCTTC
13	once	TRBD1	TRBJ1-1	TRBV29-1	CSVAGQSFWEAFF	TGCAGCGTAGCGGGACAGTCGTTTTGGGAAGCTTTCTTT
17	.	TRBD2	TRBJ2-3	TRBV5-6	CASSSPWASGGVDTQYF	TGTGCCAGCAGCTCGCCCTGGGCTAGCGGGGGGGTTGATACGCAGTATTTT
15	.	.	TRBJ2-3	TRBV3-1	CASSQSQISTDTQYF	TGTGCCAGCAGCCAATCCCAAATTAGCACAGATACGCAGTATTTT
13	.	.	TRBJ1-1	TRBV30	CAWSNRVDTEAFF	TGTGCCTGGAGTAACAGGGTCGACACTGAAGCTTTCTTT
13	.	.	TRBJ1-3	TRBV6-2/TRBV6-3	CATRFLSGNTIYF	TGTGCCACCCGCTTTCTTTCTGGAAACACCATATATTTT
14	.	.	TRBJ2-2	TRBV20-1	CSARYRREGGELFF	TGCAGTGCTAGATACCGCCGCGAGGGCGGGGAGCTGTTTTTT
13	.	.	TRBJ2-1	TRBV25-1	CASSGLPYNEQFF	TGTGCCAGCAGCGGGCTGCCATACAATGAGCAGTTCTTC
15	.	.	TRBJ2-7	TRBV25-1	CASSGQDRVSYEQYF	TGTGCCAGCAGTGGACAGGACAGAGTCTCCTACGAGCAGTACTTC
14	.	.	TRBJ2-1	TRBV9	CASSPLGARNEQFF	TGTGCCAGCAGCCCTTTGGGGGCGAGGAATGAGCAGTTCTTC
15	once	.	TRBJ2-2	TRBV2	CASSPGNPNTGELFF	TGTGCCAGCAGCCCCGGTAACCCCAACACCGGGGAGCTGTTTTTT
20	.	.	TRBJ1-6	TRBV9	CASSFDPTGISSSYNSPLHF	TGTGCCAGCAGCTTTGACCCGACAGGAATATCAAGCTCCTATAATTCACCCCTCCACTTT
15	once	.	TRBJ1-5	TRBV3-1	CASSAVGTNNQPQHF	TGTGCCAGCAGCGCGGTAGGGACCAATAATCAGCCCCAGCATTTT
14	.	.	TRBJ1-2	TRBV19	CASSSSRRNYGYTF	TGTGCCAGTAGTTCTTCCCGAAGGAACTATGGCTACACCTTC
16	.	.	TRBJ1-1	TRBV9	CASSVAGQGIDTEAFF	TGTGCCAGCAGCGTAGCAGGGCAAGGGATCGACACTGAAGCTTTCTTT
16	.	.	TRBJ2-4	TRBV3-1	CASSQVGNSAKNIQYF	TGTGCCAGCAGCCAAGTCGGGAATTCGGCCAAAAACATTCAGTACTTC
11	.	.	TRBJ2-5	TRBV24-1	CAGPRRETQYF	TGCGCAGGGCCTCGACGGGAGACCCAGTACTTC
14	.	.	TRBJ2-4	TRBV3-1	CASSQDIAKNIQYF	TGTGCCAGCAGCCAAGATATAGCCAAAAACATTCAGTACTTC
14	.	TRBD2	TRBJ2-4	TRBV9	CASSPEAGSNIQYF	TGTGCCAGCAGCCCCGAAGCGGGAAGCAACATTCAGTACTTC
13	.	.	TRBJ1-4	TRBV29-1	CSAKDPTNEKLFF	TGCAGTGCAAAGGACCCAACTAATGAAAAACTGTTTTTT
11	.	.	TRBJ1-1	TRBV20-1	CSALSNGEAFF	TGCAGTGCCCTCTCAAACGGGGAAGCTTTCTTT
16	.	TRBD1	TRBJ1-1	TRBV11-1	CASSLAGGTVNTEAFF	TGTGCCAGCAGCTTAGCCGGCGGGACAGTGAACACTGAAGCTTTCTTT